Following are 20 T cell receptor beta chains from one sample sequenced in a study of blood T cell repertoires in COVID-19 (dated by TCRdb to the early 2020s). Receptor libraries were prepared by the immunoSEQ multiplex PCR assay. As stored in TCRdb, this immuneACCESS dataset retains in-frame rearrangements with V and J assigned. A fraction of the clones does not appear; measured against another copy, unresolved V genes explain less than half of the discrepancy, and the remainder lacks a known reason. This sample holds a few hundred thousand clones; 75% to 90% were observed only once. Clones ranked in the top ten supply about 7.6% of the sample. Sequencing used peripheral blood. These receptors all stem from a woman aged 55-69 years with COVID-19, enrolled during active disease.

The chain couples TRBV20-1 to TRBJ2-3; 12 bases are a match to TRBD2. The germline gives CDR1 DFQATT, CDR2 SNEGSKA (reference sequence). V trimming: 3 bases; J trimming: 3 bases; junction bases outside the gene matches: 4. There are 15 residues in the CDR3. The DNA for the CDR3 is TGCAGTGCTAGTGTAACTAGCGGGGGGACAGATACGCAGTATTTT. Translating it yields CSASVTSGGTDTQYF.

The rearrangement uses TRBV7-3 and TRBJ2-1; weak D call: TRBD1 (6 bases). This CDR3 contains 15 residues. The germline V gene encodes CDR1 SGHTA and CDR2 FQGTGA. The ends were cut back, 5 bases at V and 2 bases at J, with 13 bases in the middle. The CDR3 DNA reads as TGTGCCAGCAGCGCAACAGGGTTAGCCTACAATGAGCAGTTCTTC. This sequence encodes CASSATGLAYNEQFF.

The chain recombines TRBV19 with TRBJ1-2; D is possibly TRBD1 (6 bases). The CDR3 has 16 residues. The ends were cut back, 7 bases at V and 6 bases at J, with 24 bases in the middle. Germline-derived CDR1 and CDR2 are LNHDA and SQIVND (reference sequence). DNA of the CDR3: TGTGCCAGTACCTCATGGCCGGGGGGCTCGGATAATGGCTACACCTTC. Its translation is CASTSWPGGSDNGYTF.

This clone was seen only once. For the CDR3, the DNA is TGTGCCAGCTCATCCGGGACGGGAGCCCAAGAGACCCAGTACTTC. Protein product: CASSSGTGAQETQYF. The chain joins TRBV18 to TRBJ2-5; possible D gene TRBD2, 6 bases. Germline V gene lookup returns CDR1 KGHSH and CDR2 LQKENI. V was clipped by 5 bases and J by 1 base, with 14 bases between them. The CDR3 length is 15 residues. Complete variable domain (other parts from reference TRBV18 and TRBJ2-5): NAGVMQNPRHLVRRRGQEARLRCSPMKGHSHVYWYRQLPEEGLKFMVYLQKENIIDESGMPKERFSAEFPKEGPSILRIQQVVRGDSAAYFCASSSGTGAQETQYFGPGTRLLVL.

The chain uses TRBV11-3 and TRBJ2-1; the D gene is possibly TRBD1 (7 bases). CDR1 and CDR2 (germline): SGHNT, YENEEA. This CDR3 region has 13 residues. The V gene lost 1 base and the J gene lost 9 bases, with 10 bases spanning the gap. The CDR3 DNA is TGTGCCAGCAGCTTAGTCAGGGGGGCTGAGCAGTTCTTC. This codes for CASSLVRGAEQFF.

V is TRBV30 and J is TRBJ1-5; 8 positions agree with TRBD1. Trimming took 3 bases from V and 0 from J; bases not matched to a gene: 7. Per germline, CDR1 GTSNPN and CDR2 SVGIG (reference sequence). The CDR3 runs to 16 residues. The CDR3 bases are TGTGCCTGGAGAGCACAGGGGGGATCTAGCAATCAGCCCCAGCATTTT. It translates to CAWRAQGGSSNQPQHF.

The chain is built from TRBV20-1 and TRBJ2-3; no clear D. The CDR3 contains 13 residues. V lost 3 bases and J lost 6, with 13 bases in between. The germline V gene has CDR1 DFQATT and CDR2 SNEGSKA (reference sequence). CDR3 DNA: TGCAGTGCTAGTTCGATGGGCGCCGATACGCAGTATTTT. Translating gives CSASSMGADTQYF.

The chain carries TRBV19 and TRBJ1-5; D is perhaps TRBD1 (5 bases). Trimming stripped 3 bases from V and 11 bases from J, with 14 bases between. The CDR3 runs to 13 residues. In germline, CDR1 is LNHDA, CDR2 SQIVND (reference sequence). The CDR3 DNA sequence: TGTGCCAGTAGTATCCCCCTTGACAGAACCCAGCATTTT. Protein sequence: CASSIPLDRTQHF. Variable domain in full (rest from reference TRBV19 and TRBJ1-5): DGGITQSPKYLFRKEGQNVTLSCEQNLNHDAMYWYRQDPGQGLRLIYYSQIVNDFQKGDIAEGYSVSREKKESFPLTVTSAQKNPTAFYLCASSIPLDRTQHFGDGTRLSIL.

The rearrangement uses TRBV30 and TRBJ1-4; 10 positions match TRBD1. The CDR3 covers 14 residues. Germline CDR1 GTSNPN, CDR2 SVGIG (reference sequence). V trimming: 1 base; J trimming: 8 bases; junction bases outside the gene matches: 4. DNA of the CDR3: TGTGCCTGGAGTGCCGGGACAGGGGACGAAAAACTGTTTTTT. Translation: CAWSAGTGDEKLFF.

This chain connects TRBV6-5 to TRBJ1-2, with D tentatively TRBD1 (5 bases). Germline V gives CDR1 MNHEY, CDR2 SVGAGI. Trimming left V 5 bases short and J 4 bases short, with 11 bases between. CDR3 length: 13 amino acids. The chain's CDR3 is CASSPQVTYGYTF. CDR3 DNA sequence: TGTGCCAGCAGTCCACAGGTTACCTATGGCTACACCTTC.

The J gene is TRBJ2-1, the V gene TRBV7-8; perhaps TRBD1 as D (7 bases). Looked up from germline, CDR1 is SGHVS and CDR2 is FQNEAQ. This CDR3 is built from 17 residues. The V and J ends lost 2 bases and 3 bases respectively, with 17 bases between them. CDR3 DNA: TGTGCCAGCAGCTTATACGTGGCGGGGACAGACTACAATGAGCAGTTCTTC. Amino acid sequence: CASSLYVAGTDYNEQFF.

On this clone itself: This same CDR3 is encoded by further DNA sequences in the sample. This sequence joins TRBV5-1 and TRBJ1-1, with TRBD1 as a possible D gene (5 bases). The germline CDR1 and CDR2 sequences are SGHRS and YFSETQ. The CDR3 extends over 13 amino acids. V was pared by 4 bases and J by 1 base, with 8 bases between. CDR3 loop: CASSADRNTEAFF. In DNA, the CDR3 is TGCGCCAGCAGCGCTGACAGGAACACTGAAGCTTTCTTT.

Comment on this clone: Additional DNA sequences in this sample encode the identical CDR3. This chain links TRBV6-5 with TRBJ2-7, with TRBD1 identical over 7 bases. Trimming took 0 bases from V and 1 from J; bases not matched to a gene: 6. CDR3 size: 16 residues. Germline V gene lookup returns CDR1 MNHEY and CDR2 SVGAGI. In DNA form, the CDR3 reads TGTGCCAGCAGTTACTCTCCGGGACAGCGATCCTACGAGCAGTACTTC. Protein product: CASSYSPGQRSYEQYF.

The CDR3: CASSRASGGSYEQYF. CDR3 nucleotides: TGCGCCAGCAGCCGAGCTAGCGGGGGCTCCTACGAGCAGTACTTC. This chain uses TRBV4-1 with TRBJ2-7; TRBD2 agrees at 10 bases. Germline trimming cut 4 bases from V and 0 bases from J; bases unmatched to any gene: 3. The CDR3 has 15 residues. Germline CDR1 is MGHRA and CDR2 is YSYEKL.

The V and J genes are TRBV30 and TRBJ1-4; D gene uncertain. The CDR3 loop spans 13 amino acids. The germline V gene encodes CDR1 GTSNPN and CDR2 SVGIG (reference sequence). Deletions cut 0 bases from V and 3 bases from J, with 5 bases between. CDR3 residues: CAWSVEANEKLFF. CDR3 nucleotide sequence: TGTGCCTGGAGTGTGGAGGCTAATGAAAAACTGTTTTTT.

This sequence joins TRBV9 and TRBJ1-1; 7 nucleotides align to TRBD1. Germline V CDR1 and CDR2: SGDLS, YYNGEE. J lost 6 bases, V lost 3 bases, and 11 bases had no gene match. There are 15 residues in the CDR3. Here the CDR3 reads CASSAGGQDGSEAFF. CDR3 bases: TGTGCCAGCAGCGCCGGCGGACAGGATGGATCTGAAGCTTTCTTT. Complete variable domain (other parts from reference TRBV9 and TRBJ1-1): DSGVTQTPKHLITATGQRVTLRCSPRSGDLSVYWYQQSLDQGLQFLIQYYNGEERAKGNILERFSAQQFPDLHSELNLSSLELGDSALYFCASSAGGQDGSEAFFGQGTRLTVV.

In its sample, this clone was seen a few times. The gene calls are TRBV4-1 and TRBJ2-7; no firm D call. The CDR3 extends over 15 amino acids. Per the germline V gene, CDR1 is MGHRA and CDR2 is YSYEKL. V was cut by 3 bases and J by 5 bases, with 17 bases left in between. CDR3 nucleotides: TGCGCCAGCAGCCAGAGGAGATTCGGAACAAACGAGCAGTACTTC. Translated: CASSQRRFGTNEQYF.

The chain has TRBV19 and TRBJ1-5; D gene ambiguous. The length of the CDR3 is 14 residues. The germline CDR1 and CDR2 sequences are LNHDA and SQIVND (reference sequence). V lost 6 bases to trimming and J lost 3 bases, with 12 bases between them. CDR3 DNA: TGTGCCAGTAGGGTTCTTTCGGTCAATCAGCCCCAGCATTTT. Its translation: CASRVLSVNQPQHF.

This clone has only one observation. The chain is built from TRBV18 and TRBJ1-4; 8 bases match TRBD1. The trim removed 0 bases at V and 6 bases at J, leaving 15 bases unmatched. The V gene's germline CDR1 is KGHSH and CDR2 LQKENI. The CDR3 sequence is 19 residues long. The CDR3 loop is CASSPPFDQIGTGDEKLFF. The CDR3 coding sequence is TGTGCCAGCTCACCACCGTTCGATCAGATAGGGACAGGAGATGAAAAACTGTTTTTT.

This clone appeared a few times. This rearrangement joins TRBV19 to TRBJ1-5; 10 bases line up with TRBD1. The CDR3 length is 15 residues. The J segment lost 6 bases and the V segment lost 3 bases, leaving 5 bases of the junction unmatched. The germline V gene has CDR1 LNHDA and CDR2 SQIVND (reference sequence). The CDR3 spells CASSMDRGIGQPQHF. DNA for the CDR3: TGTGCCAGTAGTATGGACAGGGGGATAGGTCAGCCCCAGCATTTT. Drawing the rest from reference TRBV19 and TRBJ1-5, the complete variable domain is DGGITQSPKYLFRKEGQNVTLSCEQNLNHDAMYWYRQDPGQGLRLIYYSQIVNDFQKGDIAEGYSVSREKKESFPLTVTSAQKNPTAFYLCASSMDRGIGQPQHFGDGTRLSIL.